These T cell receptor beta chains were read from a single sample in a study of shared clonotypes between healthy human individuals. Only in-frame clones appear in the TCRdb table, and some are missing; sequencing was by immunoSEQ multiplex PCR. The sample has hundreds of thousands of clones; roughly nine tenths are singletons. Sequencing was done on a sample of naive CD8+ T cells sorted from blood. Receptor source: a man between 25 and 39 years old in good health. CDR3s include the opening cysteine and the closing phenylalanine or tryptophan. Each record gives: clone size, J gene, V gene, D gene, CDR3 protein, CDR3 DNA. D genes are given only for firm matches. Only part of the rows carry a size: once, few, many, or a class if the clone is expanded.

clone_size: .
j_call: TRBJ2-7
v_call: TRBV28
d_call: .
cdr3_aa: CASTVEGGPYEQYF
cdr3_nt: TGTGCCAGCACCGTCGAAGGGGGGCCCTACGAGCAGTACTTC

clone_size: .
j_call: TRBJ1-1
v_call: TRBV18
d_call: .
cdr3_aa: CASSLQGGTEAFF
cdr3_nt: TGTGCCAGCTCACTACAGGGAGGTACTGAAGCTTTCTTT

clone_size: .
j_call: TRBJ2-5
v_call: TRBV6-6
d_call: .
cdr3_aa: CASWTSKETQYF
cdr3_nt: TGTGCCAGCTGGACCTCCAAAGAGACCCAGTACTTC

clone_size: .
j_call: TRBJ1-1
v_call: TRBV7-3
d_call: TRBD1
cdr3_aa: CASSLTFDRANTEAFF
cdr3_nt: TGTGCCAGCAGCTTAACGTTTGACAGGGCGAACACTGAAGCTTTCTTT

clone_size: once
j_call: TRBJ1-2
v_call: TRBV28
d_call: .
cdr3_aa: CASSSSRVSGYTF
cdr3_nt: TGTGCCAGCAGTTCCAGTCGGGTTAGTGGCTACACCTTC

clone_size: .
j_call: TRBJ2-2
v_call: TRBV6-6
d_call: .
cdr3_aa: CASSYEGGTGELFF
cdr3_nt: TGTGCCAGCAGTTACGAGGGCGGCACCGGGGAGCTGTTTTTT

clone_size: .
j_call: TRBJ2-7
v_call: TRBV28
d_call: .
cdr3_aa: CASSDRGSPDYEQYF
cdr3_nt: TGTGCCAGCAGTGACAGAGGTAGTCCTGATTACGAGCAGTACTTC

clone_size: .
j_call: TRBJ1-5
v_call: TRBV28
d_call: .
cdr3_aa: CASSLVGINQPQHF
cdr3_nt: TGTGCCAGCAGTCTGGTGGGGATCAATCAGCCCCAGCATTTT

clone_size: .
j_call: TRBJ2-7
v_call: TRBV7-6
d_call: .
cdr3_aa: CASSLGGPYEQYF
cdr3_nt: TGTGCCAGCAGCTTAGGTGGGCCCTACGAGCAGTACTTC

clone_size: many
j_call: TRBJ1-2
v_call: TRBV2
d_call: .
cdr3_aa: CASRTGIGYTF
cdr3_nt: TGTGCCAGCAGAACAGGGATTGGCTACACCTTC

clone_size: .
j_call: TRBJ2-7
v_call: TRBV5-1
d_call: TRBD2
cdr3_aa: CASSSDLAGAYEQYF
cdr3_nt: TGCGCCAGCAGCTCTGACCTAGCGGGGGCCTACGAGCAGTACTTC

clone_size: .
j_call: TRBJ1-2
v_call: TRBV27
d_call: .
cdr3_aa: CASSFSGPNYGYTF
cdr3_nt: TGTGCCAGCAGTTTTTCAGGACCTAACTATGGCTACACCTTC

clone_size: .
j_call: TRBJ2-7
v_call: TRBV11-2
d_call: TRBD1
cdr3_aa: CASSLSAPGQGILYEQYF
cdr3_nt: TGTGCCAGCAGCTTATCAGCGCCGGGACAGGGCATCCTCTACGAGCAGTACTTC

clone_size: few
j_call: TRBJ1-1
v_call: TRBV7-7
d_call: TRBD1
cdr3_aa: CASSLGQGGPNDTEAFF
cdr3_nt: TGTGCTAGCAGCCTGGGACAGGGCGGACCCAACGATACTGAAGCTTTCTTT

clone_size: .
j_call: TRBJ1-4
v_call: TRBV7-6
d_call: .
cdr3_aa: CASGGFGEKLFF
cdr3_nt: TGTGCCTCGGGGGGTTTTGGCGAAAAACTGTTTTTT